These 27 T cell receptor beta chains were all obtained from the same sample, sequenced in a study of cytomegalovirus exposure and HLA in healthy donors. The PCR used 60 Vbeta and 13 Jbeta primers. Using immunoSEQ multiplex PCR, the repertoire was profiled, and TCRdb retains in-frame clones only, with some absent. Counted here are hundreds of thousands of clones, about three quarters occurring once; the ten biggest clones make up 1.5% to 2%. Sequenced material: PBMCs. The receptors derive from a male donor in good health and CMV-seronegative.

V usage is TRBV14 and J usage is TRBJ2-7, with D possibly TRBD2 on 6 matching bases. This CDR3 comprises 13 residues. V shed 3 bases and J shed 6 bases, with 12 bases lying between them. CDR1 is SGHDN and CDR2 is FVKESK in the germline V gene. CDR3 sequence: CASSHVRGVEQYF. CDR3 bases: TGTGCCAGCAGCCATGTTCGCGGGGTCGAGCAGTACTTC.

This clone came up once. V gene TRBV5-1 combines with J gene TRBJ1-3; TRBD1 aligns across 11 bases. Germline lookup yields CDR1 SGHRS and CDR2 YFSETQ. Germline trimming cut 2 bases from V and 8 bases from J; bases unmatched to any gene: 6. This CDR3 comprises 15 residues. The CDR3 DNA follows: TGCGCCAGCAGCTTCATGGACAGGGGGCTTGACACCATATATTTT. Amino acid sequence: CASSFMDRGLDTIYF.

The chain joins TRBV7-2 to TRBJ1-2; D perhaps matches TRBD1 (6 bases). Between the trimmed V and J ends, which lost 2 bases and 6 bases, there was a span of 19 bases. This CDR3 has 16 residues. CDR1 is SGHTA and CDR2 is FQGNSA in the germline V gene. This CDR3 is CASSLLGRGAQDGYTF. The DNA for the CDR3 is TGTGCCAGCAGCTTATTGGGTCGGGGGGCGCAGGATGGCTACACCTTC.

The CDR3 sequence is CASSAGTGDEKLFF. Here the CDR3 DNA reads TGCGCCAGCAGCGCGGGGACAGGGGATGAAAAACTGTTTTTT. The chain links TRBV5-1 to TRBJ1-4, with 10 nucleotides matching TRBD1. With 4 bases clipped from V and 6 bases from J, the junction kept 3 bases outside the gene matches. The CDR3 is 14 amino acids. Germline V gives CDR1 SGHRS, CDR2 YFSETQ.

In DNA, the CDR3 is TGCGCCAGCAGCTTCCGTCGCGGGGAGACCACAGATACGCAGTATTTT. It specifies CASSFRRGETTDTQYF. The chain links TRBV5-1 to TRBJ2-3; TRBD2 is a possible D gene (6 bases). Germline lookup yields CDR1 SGHRS and CDR2 YFSETQ. This CDR3 is 16 amino acids long. With 2 bases removed from V and 2 bases from J, the gap between germline ends came to 15 bases.

This chain joins TRBV19 and TRBJ2-1; TRBD1 aligns across 9 bases. The V gene's germline CDR1 is LNHDA and CDR2 SQIVND (reference sequence). The CDR3 loop spans 17 amino acids. V lost 5 bases to trimming and J lost 2 bases; unmatched junction nucleotides: 10. The CDR3 loop is CASSDRDRVHPYNEQFF. The CDR3 DNA is TGTGCCAGTAGTGACCGGGACAGGGTACACCCCTACAATGAGCAGTTCTTC.

The CDR3 loop is CSVRGRTFYEQYF. The CDR3 bases are TGCAGCGTTCGCGGGCGAACCTTCTACGAGCAGTACTTC. The rearrangement links TRBV29-1 to TRBJ2-7; possibly TRBD2 for D (5 bases). The CDR3 covers 13 residues. V lost 5 bases and J lost 3, with 14 bases in between. Germline assignment: CDR1 SQVTM and CDR2 ANQGSEA.

V usage is TRBV9 and J usage is TRBJ2-3; D perhaps matches TRBD1 (5 bases). Trimming cost V 5 bases and J 1 base, with 11 bases left between them. This CDR3 has 14 residues. The V gene's germline CDR1 is SGDLS and CDR2 YYNGEE. The DNA of the CDR3 is TGTGCCAGCAGGATCGACAGTGGCACAGATACGCAGTATTTT. This encodes CASRIDSGTDTQYF.

This clone was seen only a few times. The chain has TRBV6-5 and TRBJ1-2; a weak D match, TRBD1 (5 bases). The germline CDR1 and CDR2 sequences are MNHEY and SVGAGI. V was cut by 6 bases and J by 4 bases, with 15 bases left in between. This CDR3 comprises 14 residues. As DNA, the CDR3 is TGTGCCAGCAGCAAGCGACAGCTACTCTATGGCTACACCTTC. Translating it yields CASSKRQLLYGYTF.

The rearrangement uses TRBV28 and TRBJ2-2; a weak D match, TRBD1 (5 bases). Germline V lookup: CDR1 MDHEN, CDR2 SYDVKM. The CDR3 has 15 amino acids. Trimming pared 3 bases from V and 0 bases from J, leaving 8 bases between. The CDR3 sequence: CASSFRTSNTGELFF. CDR3 in DNA: TGTGCCAGCAGTTTCCGGACATCGAACACCGGGGAGCTGTTTTTT. Full variable domain (outside the CDR3, taken from reference TRBV28 and TRBJ2-2): DVKVTQSSRYLVKRTGEKVFLECVQDMDHENMFWYRQDPGLGLRLIYFSYDVKMKEKGDIPEGYSVSREKKERFSLILESASTNQTSMYLCASSFRTSNTGELFFGEGSRLTVL.

This clone was found a few times. V gene TRBV6-1 combines with J gene TRBJ2-4, with 11 bases matching TRBD2. The CDR3 sequence is 17 residues long. J lost 8 bases, V lost 1 base, and 10 bases had no gene match. Germline V lookup: CDR1 MNHNS, CDR2 SASEGT. The CDR3 bases are TGTGCCAGCAGTGAAGGGGTAGCGGGGGGGCCAACGGACATTCAGTACTTC. Translation gives CASSEGVAGGPTDIQYF.

The rearrangement joins TRBV5-6 to TRBJ2-7; TRBD1 matches 10 bases. This CDR3 contains 14 residues. Germline trimming cut 1 base from V and 5 bases from J; bases unmatched to any gene: 3. The germline V gene has CDR1 SGHDT and CDR2 YYEEEE. The CDR3 is CASSLPGTGDEQYF. In DNA form, the CDR3 reads TGTGCCAGCAGCTTGCCCGGGACAGGGGACGAGCAGTACTTC.

The rearrangement links TRBV9 to TRBJ2-5; D possibly corresponds to TRBD1 (5 bases). This CDR3 comprises 19 residues. Trimming removed 0 bases from V and 0 bases from J, with 21 bases in between. Germline lookup yields CDR1 SGDLS and CDR2 YYNGEE. The CDR3: CASSVVPQVGAANQETQYF. CDR3 nucleotides: TGTGCCAGCAGCGTAGTGCCACAGGTAGGGGCGGCAAACCAAGAGACCCAGTACTTC.

V and J are TRBV5-1 and TRBJ2-7, with D hard to call. The CDR3 extends over 13 amino acids. V gave up 1 base and J gave up 1 base, with 6 bases separating them. Germline V gives CDR1 SGHRS, CDR2 YFSETQ. The CDR3 region has the DNA TGCGCCAGCAGCTTGACAGATTCCTACGAGCAGTACTTC. Protein product: CASSLTDSYEQYF.

This clone has a single count. The chain employs TRBV27 and TRBJ1-1, with D perhaps matching TRBD1 (5 bases). With 5 bases removed from V and 7 bases from J, the gap between germline ends came to 14 bases. Germline-derived CDR1 and CDR2 are MNHEY and SMNVEV (reference sequence). The CDR3 has 13 residues. The CDR3 DNA is TGTGCCAGCAGTCGACCCGGGGGGGGTGAAGCTTTCTTT. Translation: CASSRPGGGEAFF.

The chain links TRBV5-8 to TRBJ1-4, with D hard to call. The CDR3 totals 15 residues. In germline, CDR1 is SGHTS, CDR2 YDEGEE. V was cut by 1 base and J by 0 bases, with 7 bases left in between. The CDR3 sequence: CASSLLDSTNEKLFF. The CDR3 bases are TGTGCCAGCAGCTTGCTAGACTCAACTAATGAAAAACTGTTTTTT.

This clone was detected only once. This sequence joins TRBV7-9 and TRBJ2-1, with D unresolved. This CDR3 has 13 amino acids. Per the germline V gene, CDR1 is SEHNR and CDR2 is FQNEAQ (reference sequence). Trimming removed 11 bases at V and 3 bases at J, with 14 bases between. CDR3 DNA: TGTGCCTTCCCCTCGGTCCTCTACAATGAGCAGTTCTTC. This translates into CAFPSVLYNEQFF.

Regarding this clone: A read error may produce the germline difference seen at one junction end. The rearrangement joins TRBV7-9 to TRBJ1-6, with D unresolved. Germline V lookup: CDR1 SEHNR, CDR2 FQNEAQ (reference sequence). The CDR3 length is 12 residues. CDR3 sequence: CSSSYSGGPLHF. The CDR3 bases are TGTTCCAGCAGCTACTCCGGCGGACCCCTCCACTTT.

This rearrangement joins TRBV6-5 to TRBJ1-3; possible D gene TRBD1, 5 bases. Germline V gene lookup returns CDR1 MNHEY and CDR2 SVGAGI. The V end was cut by 5 bases, the J end by 2 bases, with 13 bases between. CDR3 length: 15 amino acids. For the CDR3, the DNA is TGTGCCAGCAGTCGCGTTGGACACCCTGGAAACACCATATATTTT. It codes for CASSRVGHPGNTIYF.

V gene TRBV7-2 combines with J gene TRBJ1-2; the match to TRBD1 covers 11 bases. V shed 3 bases, J shed 6 bases, and the junction held 6 bases outside the gene matches. The CDR3 is made up of 15 amino acids. The V gene's germline CDR1 is SGHTA and CDR2 FQGNSA. The CDR3: CASSFRTGGEDGYTF. The CDR3 coding sequence is TGTGCCAGCAGCTTCAGGACAGGGGGCGAGGATGGCTACACCTTC.

This clone has a handful of counts. The rearrangement uses TRBV15 and TRBJ1-1; 7 bases align to TRBD1. The CDR3 covers 15 residues. Germline CDR1 is LNHNV and CDR2 is YYDKDF (reference sequence). The junction had 5 bases not matched to a gene; V was cut back by 1 base and J by 3 bases. The CDR3, as DNA: TGTGCCACCAGCAGAGGAGGGCAGGGGGACACTGAAGCTTTCTTT. This encodes CATSRGGQGDTEAFF.

This chain uses TRBV30 with TRBJ2-7, with no clear D. Germline CDR1 and CDR2: GTSNPN and SVGIG (reference sequence). The length of the CDR3 is 13 residues. With 0 bases removed from V and 7 bases from J, the gap between germline ends came to 13 bases. The CDR3 DNA reads TGTGCCTGGAGTGTACAAGGTATCGGGGAGCAGTACTTC. The encoded protein is CAWSVQGIGEQYF.

V gene TRBV11-2 combines with J gene TRBJ2-7; D gene ambiguous. Trimming shortened V by 3 bases and J by 3 bases, and 9 bases separated the two germline ends. CDR1 SGHAT and CDR2 FQNNGV come from the germline V gene. This CDR3 region has 13 residues. This chain's CDR3 is CASSFEADYEQYF. In DNA form, the CDR3 reads TGTGCCAGCAGCTTCGAGGCAGACTACGAGCAGTACTTC.

This clone was seen only once. This chain connects TRBV9 to TRBJ2-5; TRBD1 matches 11 bases. From germline, CDR1 is SGDLS and CDR2 YYNGEE. The ends lost 3 bases at V and 5 bases at J; junction bases unmatched: 9. The CDR3 sequence is 16 residues long. The CDR3, as DNA: TGTGCCAGCAGCGCGGATAGGACAGGGGGCAGGGAGACCCAGTACTTC. Amino acids: CASSADRTGGRETQYF.

This clone appeared a single time. The CDR3 spells CASGLVLRGEYNEQFF. The CDR3 nucleotides are TGTGCTAGTGGTTTGGTATTGCGGGGGGAATACAATGAGCAGTTCTTC. The rearrangement uses TRBV12-5 and TRBJ2-1; TRBD2 matches at 8 bases. After removal of 0 bases from V and 4 bases from J, the junction contained 5 bases not matched to a gene. Germline V CDR1 and CDR2: LGHNT, FRNRAP. The CDR3 sequence is 16 residues long. The whole variable domain, remainder taken from reference TRBV12-5 and TRBJ2-1, is DARVTQTPRHKVTEMGQEVTMRCQPILGHNTVFWYRQTMMQGLELLAYFRNRAPLDDSGMPKDRFSAEMPDATLATLKIQPSEPRDSAVYFCASGLVLRGEYNEQFFGPGTRLTVL.

J is TRBJ2-7 and V is TRBV5-5; the match to TRBD1 covers 8 bases. J lost 4 bases, V lost 0 bases, and 12 bases had no gene match. The CDR3 spans 17 residues. From germline, CDR1 is SGHKS and CDR2 YYEKEE (reference sequence). CDR3 DNA: TGTGCCAGCAGCTTGGATTGGGGGGACAGGATTCCGTACGAGCAGTACTTC. Amino acids: CASSLDWGDRIPYEQYF. Full variable domain (outside the CDR3, taken from reference TRBV5-5 and TRBJ2-7): DAGVTQSPTHLIKTRGQQVTLRCSPISGHKSVSWYQQVLGQGPQFIFQYYEKEERGRGNFPDRFSARQFPNYSSELNVNALLLGDSALYLCASSLDWGDRIPYEQYFGPGTRLTVT.

The V call is TRBV7-2, the J call TRBJ1-5; the D is unclear. This CDR3 comprises 13 residues. The V end lost 5 bases, the J end lost 7 bases, and 12 bases lay between the germline ends. Germline values: CDR1 SGHTA, CDR2 FQGNSA. The chain's CDR3 is CASSAYLEQPQHF. CDR3 nucleotides: TGTGCCAGCAGCGCCTACCTTGAACAGCCCCAGCATTTT.